This T cell receptor (beta chain) was sequenced for a study of blood T cell repertoires in COVID-19. Turning to the study itself: Specimens from acute and convalescent COVID-19 originated in the United States, Italy and Spain. Sources were T cells, B-cell-depleted T cells, or PBMCs; the material itself was cDNA or gDNA.

In the original processing: Estimates of nucleated cell counts were drawn from the amplification of reference gene primers. TCRdb keeps only in-frame clones here, not all; method: immunoSEQ multiplex PCR. That table furnishes V, J and clone size, whereas the DNA furnished D and trimming. Of 70,000 to 80,000 clones in the sample, more than 85% were seen once. The CDR3 spans 18 residues. In germline, CDR1 is SEHNR, CDR2 FQNEAQ (reference sequence). V trimming: 5 bases; J trimming: 5 bases; junction bases outside the gene matches: 18. This chain uses TRBV7-9 with TRBJ2-1, with 7 positions matching TRBD2. Material for sequencing was peripheral blood. The receptor comes from a woman aged 60 to 75 with active COVID-19. CDR3 in amino acids: CASSILLGREPGHNEQFF. CDR3 in DNA: TGTGCCAGCAGCATCCTCCTGGGGCGGGAGCCTGGTCACAATGAGCAGTTCTTC.